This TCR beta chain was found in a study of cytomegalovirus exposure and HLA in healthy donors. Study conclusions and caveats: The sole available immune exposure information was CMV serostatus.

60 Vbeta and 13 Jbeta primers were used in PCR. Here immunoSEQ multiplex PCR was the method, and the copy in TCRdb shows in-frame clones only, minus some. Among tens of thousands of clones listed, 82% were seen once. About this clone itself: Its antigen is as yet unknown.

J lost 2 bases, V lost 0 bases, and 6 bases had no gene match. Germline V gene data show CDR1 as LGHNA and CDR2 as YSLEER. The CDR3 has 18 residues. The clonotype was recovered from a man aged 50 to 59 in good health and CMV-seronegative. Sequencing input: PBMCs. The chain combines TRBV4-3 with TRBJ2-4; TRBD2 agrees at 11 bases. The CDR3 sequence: CASSQDLTSGSSKNIQYF. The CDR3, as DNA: TGCGCCAGCAGCCAAGACCTTACTAGCGGGAGTTCCAAAAACATTCAGTACTTC.